This T cell receptor beta chain was observed in a study of T cells in localized non-small cell lung cancer. Overall study findings and caveats: Uninvolved adjacent lung had more T cell clonality than any other tissue, topping tumor.

Details on this clone: Its target is not known.

V gave up 4 bases and J gave up 1 base, with 14 bases separating them. From germline, CDR1 is MNHEY and CDR2 SVGAGI. The CDR3 has 16 amino acids. Assay used: immunoSEQ multiplex PCR; TCRdb lists only in-frame clones, some missing. The profile shows about 39,000 clones, 70% to 80% of them singletons. This TCR was recovered from a woman aged 35 to 69 with stage II squamous cell lung carcinoma. The chain recombines TRBV6-5 with TRBJ2-1; unclear D gene. The sequencing used PBMCs, collected before any cancer treatment. CDR3 protein: CASSLGLSQSYNEQFF. In nucleotides, the CDR3 is TGTGCCAGCAGTTTGGGCCTTAGCCAGTCCTACAATGAGCAGTTCTTC.